These T cell receptor beta chains were read from a single sample in a study of PD-L1 blockade in urothelial cancer. Some clones are missing from TCRdb's copy, which holds only in-frame ones; the method was immunoSEQ multiplex PCR. The sample gives 35,000 to 45,000 clones, around 90% of which show up once; 7.3% is in the top ten. Here the sequenced sample was PBMCs, taken around atezolizumab (anti-PD-L1) treatment. The receptors originated from an older man with urothelial cancer. Each CDR3 is given with its conserved first and last residue. Fields, in order: clone size, J gene, V gene, D gene, CDR3 length, CDR3 DNA, CDR3 protein. The D gene is left open where the match is weak. Clone size is given for some rows only: seen once, a few or many times, or a class if the clone is expanded.

-,TRBJ2-1,TRBV11-2,TRBD2,15,TGTGCCAGCAGCTTCTCGAGCGGGGGCCCCAATGAGCAGTTCTTC,CASSFSSGGPNEQFF
-,TRBJ2-2,TRBV7-9,TRBD2,16,TGTGCCAGCAGCCACACTAGCGGGAGGACATCCGGGGAGCTGTTTTTT,CASSHTSGRTSGELFF
-,TRBJ1-5,TRBV6-4,TRBD1,16,TGTGCCAGCAGTTATAATGGGGACAGAGGCAATCAGCCCCAGCATTTT,CASSYNGDRGNQPQHF
-,TRBJ1-2,TRBV30,TRBD1,14,TGTGCCTGGAGTTACGGGACAGGGAACTATGGCTACACCTTC,CAWSYGTGNYGYTF
-,TRBJ2-3,TRBV5-1,TRBD2,16,TGCGCCAGCAGCTTGGCCCCAGCGGGAGCGGCAGATACGCAGTATTTT,CASSLAPAGAADTQYF
-,TRBJ2-5,TRBV6-6,-,15,TGTGCCAGCACCCTGGACAGCGTTAGACAAGAGACCCAGTACTTC,CASTLDSVRQETQYF
-,TRBJ1-2,TRBV27,-,15,TGTGCCAGCAGTTTATCGCCCAGGTCAGGAGGTGGCTACACCTTC,CASSLSPRSGGGYTF
-,TRBJ2-2,TRBV9,TRBD2,19,TGTGCCAGCAGCGTAGCGACAGATACTAGCGGGAGCTGGACCGGGGAGCTGTTTTTT,CASSVATDTSGSWTGELFF
once,TRBJ2-2,TRBV7-3,TRBD2,17,TGTGCCAGCAGCCCCCCTTGGGCTAGCGGGACGGGGGGGGAGCTGTTTTTT,CASSPPWASGTGGELFF
-,TRBJ2-7,TRBV5-1,TRBD2,16,TGCGCCAGCAGCTTGGGGGGCGGGAGGACGTCCTACGAGCAGTACTTC,CASSLGGGRTSYEQYF
few,TRBJ1-5,TRBV19,TRBD1,15,TGTGCCAGTAGTAGAGGACAGGTTAACACTCAGCCCCAGCATTTT,CASSRGQVNTQPQHF
-,TRBJ2-7,TRBV5-1,-,12,TGCGCCAGCAACGAACAGGGCTACGAGCAGTACTTC,CASNEQGYEQYF
-,TRBJ2-1,TRBV5-1,TRBD2,15,TGCGCCAGCAGGATTGGGACTAGCGGGTTCAATGAGCAGTTCTTC,CASRIGTSGFNEQFF
-,TRBJ1-1,TRBV5-6,-,13,TGTGCCAGCAGCTTGGCGGCGGTGACTGAAGCTTTCTTT,CASSLAAVTEAFF
-,TRBJ2-1,TRBV6-4,TRBD1,16,TGTGCCAGCAGTCCCTCAACGGGACAGGCCTACAATGAGCAGTTCTTC,CASSPSTGQAYNEQFF
-,TRBJ1-2,TRBV2,TRBD1,13,TGTGCCAGCAGGGTCGACAGGGTTGCTGGCTACACCTTC,CASRVDRVAGYTF
-,TRBJ2-3,TRBV7-9,TRBD2,17,TGTGCCAGCAGCTTATCGGGGGGAGGGCGGGGCACAGATACGCAGTATTTT,CASSLSGGGRGTDTQYF
-,TRBJ2-7,TRBV6-6,TRBD2,14,TGTGCCAGCAGCCCTGTCCTAGCGGCTTCCGAGCAGTACTTC,CASSPVLAASEQYF
-,TRBJ2-5,TRBV2,TRBD2,13,TGTGCCAGCAGCCGAGCGGGAGAAGAGACCCAGTACTTC,CASSRAGEETQYF
-,TRBJ2-3,TRBV5-4,-,14,TGTGCCAGCTGGAGAGTTGATCACACAGATACGCAGTATTTT,CASWRVDHTDTQYF
few,TRBJ1-3,TRBV5-6,-,14,TGTGCCAGCAGCTTGGGGGCTTTAGGAAACACCATATATTTT,CASSLGALGNTIYF
-,TRBJ2-3,TRBV5-8,TRBD2,19,TGTGCCAGCAGCTTGGACGGAACTAGCGGGAGGGGCGGCACAGATACGCAGTATTTT,CASSLDGTSGRGGTDTQYF
-,TRBJ2-3,TRBV4-1,TRBD1,16,TGCGCCAGCAGCCAAGTAGACAGGGGGCGCGCAGATACGCAGTATTTT,CASSQVDRGRADTQYF
-,TRBJ2-2,TRBV19,-,15,TGTGCCAGTAGTATAGCCCCCAGGGTAGCCGGGGAGCTGTTTTTT,CASSIAPRVAGELFF
-,TRBJ2-2,TRBV7-6,TRBD1,16,TGTGCCAGCAGCTTAGCCCCCGACAGGGTTATCGGGGAGCTGTTTTTT,CASSLAPDRVIGELFF
-,TRBJ2-5,TRBV7-9,-,15,TGTGCCAGCAGCCGGACAGCCTTATACCAAGAGACCCAGTACTTC,CASSRTALYQETQYF
-,TRBJ2-2,TRBV6-4,-,14,TGTGCCAGCAGAAGTCAGGGAAGCGCCGGGGAGCTGTTTTTT,CASRSQGSAGELFF
-,TRBJ1-2,TRBV10-2,-,11,TGCGCCAGCAGTGACAGCTATGGCTACACCTTC,CASSDSYGYTF
-,TRBJ2-2,TRBV11-2,-,13,TGTGCCAGCAGCCAGAGGGTTCCCGGGGAGCTGTTTTTT,CASSQRVPGELFF
-,TRBJ1-2,TRBV19,-,14,TGTGCCAGTAGTATTACCCCCCCCAACTGGGGCTACACCTTC,CASSITPPNWGYTF
-,TRBJ1-2,TRBV15,-,13,TGTGCCACCAGCACTGACATGGCCTATGGCTACACCTTC,CATSTDMAYGYTF
-,TRBJ2-1,TRBV30,-,13,TGTGCCTGGAGTGTATCCTCGGAAGCGAAGCAGTTCTTC,CAWSVSSEAKQFF
-,TRBJ2-7,TRBV4-1,-,18,TGCGCCAGCAGCCAAGCAGCTCAGGGGCGGGGGAGGAGCTACGAGCAGTACTTC,CASSQAAQGRGRSYEQYF
-,TRBJ2-1,TRBV7-3,TRBD2,19,TGTGCCAGCAGCTTACTTAGTATCGCGGGAGGGCCAACGGGAAGTGAGCAGTTCTTC,CASSLLSIAGGPTGSEQFF
-,TRBJ2-1,TRBV21-1,-,13,TGTGCCAGTGGGGGACAGGCCTACAATGAGCAGTTCTTC,CASGGQAYNEQFF
-,TRBJ2-1,TRBV6-1,-,14,TGTGCCAGCAGTGAGGGGAGCTCCTACAATGAGCAGTTCTTC,CASSEGSSYNEQFF
-,TRBJ2-1,TRBV11-2,-,15,TGTGCCAGCAGCTCACTCGGCGGAAAGTACAATGAGCAGTTCTTC,CASSSLGGKYNEQFF